This T cell receptor (beta chain) was retrieved from a study of blood T cells in healthy people across ages. Study-wide background: Template switching caught about one barcoded beta molecule for each two T cells. Study-level points and caveats: It was held that the diversity estimates obtained from one million T cells were underestimates.

Details on this clonotype: Its antigen is not known.

A sample-barcoded 5' primer and a J-beta primer mix were used in a second PCR of roughly 7 to 12 cycles. TCRdb re-derived calls from the 5' RACE reads in MiXCR, one entry per CDR3 protein. This sample has 1.5 million to 2 million distinct CDR3 sequences, with 25% to 30% found just once. The clonotype was recovered from a woman aged 30 to 39 in good health. The sequencing input was blood.

The CDR3 is CASGLVSGAATEAFF. CDR3 bases: TGTGCTAGTGGTTTGGTAAGCGGGGCGGCCACTGAAGCTTTCTTT. This sequence joins TRBV12-5 and TRBJ1-1; possibly TRBD1 for D (5 bases). This CDR3 spans 15 amino acids. Germline V gives CDR1 LGHNT, CDR2 FRNRAP. V shed 0 bases and J shed 4 bases, with 12 bases lying between them.